These 29 T cell receptor beta chains were all obtained from the same sample, sequenced in a study of cytomegalovirus exposure and HLA in healthy donors. This table comes from immunoSEQ multiplex PCR, and its TCRdb copy is limited to in-frame clones, with some not included. This table has about 160,000 clones, less than 90% appearing once. Sequencing input: PBMCs. The receptors here all came from a young woman in good health and CMV-seronegative.

The chain joins TRBV29-1 to TRBJ2-5, with TRBD1 as a possible D gene (6 bases). The CDR3 has 15 amino acids. CDR1 SQVTM and CDR2 ANQGSEA come from the germline V gene. V was pared by 5 bases and J by 5 bases, with 21 bases between. The CDR3 DNA sequence: TGCAGCGTTTCTGGCGACAGGCCCGGGCGGGAGACCCAGTACTTC. It is translated as CSVSGDRPGRETQYF.

The chain combines TRBV29-1 with TRBJ2-1, with 7 bases lining up with TRBD2. Trimming removed 4 bases from V and 0 bases from J; junction bases left unmatched: 9. The CDR3 loop spans 16 amino acids. CDR1 and CDR2 from the germline V gene are SQVTM and ANQGSEA. The CDR3 spells CSVGQREVGSYNEQFF. In DNA form, the CDR3 reads TGCAGCGTTGGGCAGCGGGAAGTAGGCTCCTACAATGAGCAGTTCTTC.

The chain recombines TRBV6-5 with TRBJ1-1; 7 bases line up with TRBD1. J lost 3 bases, V lost 6 bases, and 7 bases had no gene match. This CDR3 contains 14 residues. The germline CDR1 and CDR2 sequences are MNHEY and SVGAGI. The CDR3: CASRSDREYTEAFF. The CDR3 nucleotides read TGTGCCAGCAGGAGTGACAGGGAATACACTGAAGCTTTCTTT.

The chain employs TRBV7-6 and TRBJ2-2; a weak D match, TRBD1 (6 bases). Germline V gene sequence: CDR1 SGHVS, CDR2 FNYEAQ. The CDR3 has 18 residues. Trimming took 3 bases from V and 3 from J, leaving 20 bases between them. The CDR3, as DNA: TGTGCCAGCAGCTTCGAACCTCCGAGGGCAGGGGACACCGGGGAGCTGTTTTTT. It encodes CASSFEPPRAGDTGELFF.

The genes are TRBV9 and TRBJ2-1; 9 positions agree with TRBD2. The length of the CDR3 is 17 residues. After removal of 0 bases from V and 8 bases from J, the junction contained 12 bases not matched to a gene. CDR1 SGDLS and CDR2 YYNGEE come from the germline V gene. CDR3 sequence (DNA): TGTGCCAGCAGCGTAGGGACTAGCGTTTCGGTAGTGGATGAGCAGTTCTTC. Translating gives CASSVGTSVSVVDEQFF. Full variable domain (rest looked up from reference TRBV9 and TRBJ2-1): DSGVTQTPKHLITATGQRVTLRCSPRSGDLSVYWYQQSLDQGLQFLIQYYNGEERAKGNILERFSAQQFPDLHSELNLSSLELGDSALYFCASSVGTSVSVVDEQFFGPGTRLTVL.

The sample holds a few counts of this clone. The chain couples TRBV19 to TRBJ1-2; D is perhaps TRBD1 (5 bases). This CDR3 region has 15 residues. Trimming stripped 2 bases from V and 4 bases from J, with 14 bases between. CDR1 and CDR2 from the germline V gene are LNHDA and SQIVND (reference sequence). The CDR3 bases are TGTGCCAGTAGTATACAGGGAAGTAAAGGCTATGGCTACACCTTC. Translated: CASSIQGSKGYGYTF.

This chain connects TRBV29-1 to TRBJ2-2; TRBD2 matches 7 bases. Germline CDR1 reads SQVTM; CDR2 reads ANQGSEA. V was pared by 7 bases and J by 4 bases, with 15 bases of the junction left unmatched. The CDR3 consists of 16 residues. The CDR3 nucleotides are TGCAGCGGGGGGGGTCGCGGGAGTCGCAGCACCGGGGAGCTGTTTTTT. Translating gives CSGGGRGSRSTGELFF.

This clone was seen a single time. This chain connects TRBV6-5 to TRBJ1-1; TRBD1 matches 7 bases. Looked up from germline, CDR1 is MNHEY and CDR2 is SVGAGI. V trimming: 5 bases; J trimming: 4 bases; junction bases outside the gene matches: 10. The CDR3 contains 15 residues. The CDR3 reads CASSPGTATSTEAFF. The CDR3 DNA sequence: TGTGCCAGCAGTCCTGGGACAGCCACATCCACTGAAGCTTTCTTT.

This chain uses TRBV19 with TRBJ1-2, with D unresolved. The CDR3 runs 15 residues. The V end was cut by 7 bases, the J end by 1 base, with 16 bases between. Germline CDR1 reads LNHDA; CDR2 reads SQIVND (reference sequence). The CDR3 nucleotides read TGTGCCAGTATTAAAACAAGTTCTCTTAACTATGGCTACACCTTC. Its translation: CASIKTSSLNYGYTF.

Points on this clone: Other DNA sequences in the same sample also yield this CDR3. This chain connects TRBV29-1 to TRBJ2-7; D is unresolved. The germline V gene has CDR1 SQVTM and CDR2 ANQGSEA. Between the trimmed V and J ends, which lost 4 bases and 0 bases, there was a span of 7 bases. CDR3 size: 12 residues. The CDR3, as DNA: TGCAGCGTTGGCGGATCCTCCTACGAGCAGTACTTC. Protein sequence: CSVGGSSYEQYF.

The chain recombines TRBV7-9 with TRBJ1-3; D is uncertain. Trimming stripped 11 bases from V and 0 bases from J, with 11 bases between. CDR3 length: 13 residues. Germline V gives CDR1 SEHNR, CDR2 FQNEAQ (reference sequence). Written as DNA, the CDR3 is TGTGCCGGTGAGAGTGTCTCTGGAAACACCATATATTTT. Translated: CAGESVSGNTIYF. Based on the CDR3 plus reference TRBV7-9 and TRBJ1-3, the full variable domain is DTGVSQNPRHKITKRGQNVTFRCDPISEHNRLYWYRQTLGQGPEFLTYFQNEAQLEKSRLLSDRFSAERPKGSFSTLEIQRTEQGDSAMYLCAGESVSGNTIYFGEGSWLTVV.

The sample holds one count of this clone. The chain links TRBV30 to TRBJ2-1; 8 nucleotides agree with TRBD1. Germline trimming cut 2 bases from V and 6 bases from J; bases unmatched to any gene: 6. CDR3 length equals 14 residues. The germline V gene encodes CDR1 GTSNPN and CDR2 SVGIG (reference sequence). As DNA, the CDR3 is TGTGCCTGGAGTACAGGACAGGGCCCCAATGAGCAGTTCTTC. Amino acids: CAWSTGQGPNEQFF.

The chain carries TRBV7-9 and TRBJ1-2; TRBD1 matches at 12 bases. The CDR3 length is 15 residues. V lost 5 bases to trimming and J lost 13 bases; unmatched junction nucleotides: 14. CDR1 is SEHNR and CDR2 is FQNEAQ in the germline V gene (reference sequence). The CDR3 loop is CASSPGWRGQGATTF. The CDR3 nucleotides are TGTGCCAGCAGCCCGGGATGGCGGGGACAGGGGGCGACCACCTTC.

The chain has TRBV7-8 and TRBJ1-3; D unresolved. The germline V gene has CDR1 SGHVS and CDR2 FQNEAQ. The germline V and J ends were trimmed by 2 bases and 4 bases, with 12 bases remaining between them. This CDR3 has 15 residues. This CDR3 is CASSLFWGEGNTIYF. CDR3 DNA: TGTGCCAGCAGCTTATTCTGGGGAGAAGGAAACACCATATATTTT.

The rearrangement uses TRBV12-5 and TRBJ2-5, with TRBD1 matching 11 bases. In germline, CDR1 is LGHNT, CDR2 FRNRAP. V was clipped by 5 bases and J by 5 bases; unmatched bases: 10. The CDR3 has 16 residues. DNA of the CDR3: TGTGCTAGTGGTCTAGGGACAGGGGGTGAATCGGAGACCCAGTACTTC. Its translation: CASGLGTGGESETQYF. Based on the CDR3 plus reference TRBV12-5 and TRBJ2-5, the full variable domain is DARVTQTPRHKVTEMGQEVTMRCQPILGHNTVFWYRQTMMQGLELLAYFRNRAPLDDSGMPKDRFSAEMPDATLATLKIQPSEPRDSAVYFCASGLGTGGESETQYFGPGTRLLVL.

V is TRBV19 and J is TRBJ1-5, with 9 positions matching TRBD1. The V gene's germline CDR1 is LNHDA and CDR2 SQIVND (reference sequence). This CDR3 comprises 16 residues. Trimming removed 10 bases from V and 7 bases from J; junction bases left unmatched: 17. CDR3 sequence: CATRPLDRGERQPQHF. CDR3 nucleotide sequence: TGTGCCACCCGCCCTCTCGACAGGGGGGAGAGACAGCCCCAGCATTTT.

The chain has TRBV6-6 and TRBJ2-6, with a possible D match to TRBD2 (6 bases). V was shortened by 6 bases and J by 2 bases, with 8 bases between the two germline ends. The CDR3 spans 14 residues. CDR1 and CDR2 (germline): MNHNY, SVGAGI (reference sequence). The CDR3 DNA is TGTGCCAGCAGGGGGGAGGCTGGGGCCAACGTCCTGACTTTC. It codes for CASRGEAGANVLTF.

The rearrangement joins TRBV6-5 to TRBJ2-7, with a weak D call TRBD2 (5 bases). The length of the CDR3 is 13 residues. CDR1 MNHEY and CDR2 SVGAGI come from the germline V gene. The germline V and J ends were trimmed by 7 bases and 5 bases, with 15 bases remaining between them. In DNA, the CDR3 is TGTGCCAGCAACACTCCCAGCGGCCACGAGCAGTACTTC. Amino acids: CASNTPSGHEQYF.

This rearrangement joins TRBV7-9 to TRBJ1-1, with 9 bases fitting TRBD1. J lost 0 bases, V lost 2 bases, and 1 base had no gene match. The CDR3 extends over 15 amino acids. CDR1 is SEHNR, CDR2 FQNEAQ, per germline (reference sequence). CDR3 region: CASSLWTGVNTEAFF. CDR3 sequence (DNA): TGTGCCAGCAGCTTATGGACAGGGGTGAACACTGAAGCTTTCTTT.

The chain uses TRBV11-2 and TRBJ1-5; D is uncertain. V lost 4 bases to trimming and J lost 3 bases, with 7 bases between them. The germline CDR1 and CDR2 sequences are SGHAT and FQNNGV. This CDR3 region has 13 residues. DNA of the CDR3: TGTGCCAGCAGCTCTGGCCTCAATCAGCCCCAGCATTTT. This gives the protein CASSSGLNQPQHF.

The genes are TRBV5-6 and TRBJ1-2, with TRBD1 as a possible D gene (5 bases). Trimming pared 1 base from V and 5 bases from J, leaving 9 bases between. There are 13 residues in the CDR3. CDR1 and CDR2 (germline): SGHDT, YYEEEE. The CDR3 bases are TGTGCCAGCAGCTTGCCAGGGACTTATGGCTACACCTTC. Protein: CASSLPGTYGYTF.

The chain carries TRBV7-9 and TRBJ1-1, with no clear D. The V end lost 5 bases, the J end lost 1 base, and 14 bases lay between the germline ends. This CDR3 has 15 residues. Germline CDR1 reads SEHNR; CDR2 reads FQNEAQ (reference sequence). This chain's CDR3 is CASSMSNGENTEAFF. For the CDR3, the DNA is TGTGCCAGCAGCATGTCAAATGGAGAGAACACTGAAGCTTTCTTT.

CDR3 bases: TGCGCCAGCAGCCAAGGCCCTCAGCGGACCTACAATGAGCAGTTCTTC. This sequence encodes CASSQGPQRTYNEQFF. The V gene is TRBV4-3, the J gene TRBJ2-1; possible D gene TRBD2, 5 bases. Germline V gene sequence: CDR1 LGHNA, CDR2 YSLEER. Trimming stripped 1 base from V and 2 bases from J, with 12 bases between. The CDR3 extends over 16 amino acids.

V is TRBV27 and J is TRBJ2-6; tentatively, D is TRBD1 (6 bases). The CDR3 is 19 amino acids. Trimming removed 6 bases at V and 1 base at J, with 22 bases between. From germline, CDR1 is MNHEY and CDR2 SMNVEV (reference sequence). The CDR3 loop reads CASSLWARGLRSGANVLTF. The CDR3 region has the DNA TGTGCCAGCAGCCTTTGGGCCAGGGGCTTGAGGTCTGGGGCCAACGTCCTGACTTTC.

This chain connects TRBV2 to TRBJ1-2; TRBD1 matches at 7 bases. V lost 6 bases, J lost 4 bases, and 5 bases stayed unmatched. The germline gives CDR1 SNHLY, CDR2 FYNNEI. CDR3 length: 13 amino acids. CDR3 sequence reads: CASSAQGTYGYTF. CDR3 bases: TGTGCCAGCAGCGCACAGGGGACCTATGGCTACACCTTC. Using reference TRBV2 and TRBJ1-2 for the parts outside the CDR3, the full variable domain is EPEVTQTPSHQVTQMGQEVILRCVPISNHLYFYWYRQILGQKVEFLVSFYNNEISEKSEIFDDQFSVERPDGSNFTLKIRSTKLEDSAMYFCASSAQGTYGYTFGSGTRLTVV.

The chain links TRBV12-5 to TRBJ1-4; 11 nucleotides line up with TRBD1. After removal of 6 bases from V and 4 bases from J, the junction contained 13 bases not matched to a gene. The CDR3 is 18 residues long. Germline V CDR1 and CDR2: LGHNT, FRNRAP. CDR3 nucleotide sequence: TGTGCTAGTGGGTACTTAATCGGGACAGGGGGTCATAATGAAAAACTGTTTTTT. It translates to CASGYLIGTGGHNEKLFF.

The chain employs TRBV5-5 and TRBJ2-7, with TRBD1 matching 9 bases. The CDR3 consists of 15 residues. Trimming removed 0 bases from V and 4 bases from J; junction bases left unmatched: 5. Germline V lookup: CDR1 SGHKS, CDR2 YYEKEE (reference sequence). CDR3 DNA sequence: TGTGCCAGCAGCTTGGTTGGACAGGGGCTTTACGAGCAGTACTTC. It codes for CASSLVGQGLYEQYF.

The chain joins TRBV7-2 to TRBJ1-2, with unresolved D. Germline V gene data show CDR1 as SGHTA and CDR2 as FQGNSA. The CDR3 runs 17 residues. Trimming pared 1 base from V and 8 bases from J, leaving 23 bases between. The CDR3 sequence is CASSLGRTISPTFGYTF. CDR3 in DNA: TGTGCCAGCAGCTTAGGTAGGACTATATCCCCAACGTTCGGCTACACCTTC.

This clone was seen more than once but under ten times. V is TRBV5-1 and J is TRBJ2-3, with a tentative D call TRBD2 (5 bases). The germline V and J ends were trimmed by 6 bases and 2 bases, with 16 bases remaining between them. CDR1 is SGHRS and CDR2 is YFSETQ in the germline V gene. The CDR3 has 15 amino acids. The CDR3 spells CASTSGVDFTDTQYF. The CDR3, as DNA: TGCGCCAGCACCTCGGGCGTGGACTTCACAGATACGCAGTATTTT. Supplemented by reference TRBV5-1 and TRBJ2-3, the full variable domain reads KAGVTQTPRYLIKTRGQQVTLSCSPISGHRSVSWYQQTPGQGLQFLFEYFSETQRNKGNFPGRFSGRQFSNSRSEMNVSTLELGDSALYLCASTSGVDFTDTQYFGPGTRLTVL.